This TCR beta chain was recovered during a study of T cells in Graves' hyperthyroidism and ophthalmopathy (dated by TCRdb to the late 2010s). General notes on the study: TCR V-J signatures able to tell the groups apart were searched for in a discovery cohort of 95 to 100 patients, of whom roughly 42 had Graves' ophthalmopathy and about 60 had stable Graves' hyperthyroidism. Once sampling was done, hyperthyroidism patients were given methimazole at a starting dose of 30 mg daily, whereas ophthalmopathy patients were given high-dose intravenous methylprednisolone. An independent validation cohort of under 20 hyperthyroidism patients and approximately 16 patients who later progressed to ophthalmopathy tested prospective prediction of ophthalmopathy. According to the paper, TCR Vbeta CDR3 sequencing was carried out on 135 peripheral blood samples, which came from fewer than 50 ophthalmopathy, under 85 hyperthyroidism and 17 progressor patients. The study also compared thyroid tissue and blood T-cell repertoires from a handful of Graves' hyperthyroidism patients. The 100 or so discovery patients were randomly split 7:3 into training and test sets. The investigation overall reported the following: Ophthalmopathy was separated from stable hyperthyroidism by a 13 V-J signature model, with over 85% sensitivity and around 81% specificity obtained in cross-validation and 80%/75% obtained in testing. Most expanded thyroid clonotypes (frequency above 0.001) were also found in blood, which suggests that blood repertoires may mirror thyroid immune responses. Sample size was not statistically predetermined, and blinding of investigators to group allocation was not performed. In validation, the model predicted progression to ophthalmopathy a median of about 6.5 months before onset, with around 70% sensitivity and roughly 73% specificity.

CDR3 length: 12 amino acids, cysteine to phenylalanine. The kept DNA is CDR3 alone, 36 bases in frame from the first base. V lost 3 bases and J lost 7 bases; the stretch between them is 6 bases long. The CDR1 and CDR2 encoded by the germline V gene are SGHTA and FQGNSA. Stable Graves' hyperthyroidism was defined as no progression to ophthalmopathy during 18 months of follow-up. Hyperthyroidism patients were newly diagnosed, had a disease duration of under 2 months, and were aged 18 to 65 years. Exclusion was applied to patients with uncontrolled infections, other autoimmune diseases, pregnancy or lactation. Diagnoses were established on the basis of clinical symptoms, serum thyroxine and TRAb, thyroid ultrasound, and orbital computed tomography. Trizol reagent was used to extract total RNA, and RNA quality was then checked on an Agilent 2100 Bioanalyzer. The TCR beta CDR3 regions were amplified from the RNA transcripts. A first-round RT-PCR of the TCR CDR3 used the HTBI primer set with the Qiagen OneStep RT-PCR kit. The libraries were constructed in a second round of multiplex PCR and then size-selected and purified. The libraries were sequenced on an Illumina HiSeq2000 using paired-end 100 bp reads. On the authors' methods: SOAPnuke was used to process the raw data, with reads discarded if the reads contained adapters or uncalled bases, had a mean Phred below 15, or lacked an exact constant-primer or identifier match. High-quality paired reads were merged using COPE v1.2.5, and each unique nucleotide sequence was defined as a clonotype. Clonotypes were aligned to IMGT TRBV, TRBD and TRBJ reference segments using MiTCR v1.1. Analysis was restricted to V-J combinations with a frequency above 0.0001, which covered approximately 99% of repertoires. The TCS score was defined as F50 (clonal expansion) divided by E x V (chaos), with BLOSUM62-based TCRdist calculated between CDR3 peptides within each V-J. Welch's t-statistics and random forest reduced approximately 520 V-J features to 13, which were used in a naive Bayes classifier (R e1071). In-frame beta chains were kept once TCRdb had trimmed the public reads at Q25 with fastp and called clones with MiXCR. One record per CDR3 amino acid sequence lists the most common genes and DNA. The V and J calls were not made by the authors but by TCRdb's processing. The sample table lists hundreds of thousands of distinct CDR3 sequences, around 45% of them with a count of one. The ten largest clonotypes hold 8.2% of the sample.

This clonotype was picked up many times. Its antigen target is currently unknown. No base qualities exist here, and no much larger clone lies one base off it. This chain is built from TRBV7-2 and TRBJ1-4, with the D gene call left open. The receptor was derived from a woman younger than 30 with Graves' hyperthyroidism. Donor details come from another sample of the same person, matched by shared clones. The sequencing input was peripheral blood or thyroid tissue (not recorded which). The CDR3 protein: CASSFFAEKLFF. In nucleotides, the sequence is TGTGCCAGCAGCTTTTTTGCTGAAAAACTGTTTTTT.